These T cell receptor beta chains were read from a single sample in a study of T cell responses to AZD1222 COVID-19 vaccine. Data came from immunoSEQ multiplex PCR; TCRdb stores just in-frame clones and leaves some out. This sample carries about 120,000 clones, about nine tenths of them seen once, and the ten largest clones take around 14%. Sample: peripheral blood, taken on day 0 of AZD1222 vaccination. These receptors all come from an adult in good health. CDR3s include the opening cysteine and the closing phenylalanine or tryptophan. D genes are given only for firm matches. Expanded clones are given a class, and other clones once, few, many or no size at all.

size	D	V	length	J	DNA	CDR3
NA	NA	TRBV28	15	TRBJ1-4	TGTGCCAGCAGTTCCCCAGGTCGGGGGGATGAAAAACTGTTTTTT	CASSSPGRGDEKLFF
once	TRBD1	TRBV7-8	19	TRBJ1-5	TGTGCCAGCAGCATAATCCGGGACAGGGCAAGGTATAGCAATCAGCCCCAGCATTTT	CASSIIRDRARYSNQPQHF
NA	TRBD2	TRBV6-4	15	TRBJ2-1	TGTGCCAGCAGTGAGCTAGCGGGAAACTACAATGAGCAGTTCTTC	CASSELAGNYNEQFF
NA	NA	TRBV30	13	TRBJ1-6	TGTGCCTGGAGTGACAGCCTTAATTCACCCCTCCACTTT	CAWSDSLNSPLHF
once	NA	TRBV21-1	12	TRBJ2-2	TGTGCCAACTACAGGAGGACCGGGGAGCTGTTTTTT	CANYRRTGELFF
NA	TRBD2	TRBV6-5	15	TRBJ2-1	TGTGCCAGCAGTACTAGCGGGGGGGCCTATAATGAGCAGTTCTTC	CASSTSGGAYNEQFF
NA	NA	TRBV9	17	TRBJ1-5	TGTGCCAGCAGCGTAGGAACAGGAACCGAGGGCAATCAGCCCCAGCATTTT	CASSVGTGTEGNQPQHF
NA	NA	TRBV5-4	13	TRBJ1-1	TGTGCCAGCAGCTTGACAGGGCAGACTGAAGCTTTCTTT	CASSLTGQTEAFF
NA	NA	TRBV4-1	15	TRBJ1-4	TGCGCCAGCAGCCAAGTGGAGGGGTACAATGAAAAACTGTTTTTT	CASSQVEGYNEKLFF
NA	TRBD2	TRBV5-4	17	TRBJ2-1	TGTGCCAGCAGCTTGGCGGGCGGGAGAGGAGATAAAAATGAGCAGTTCTTC	CASSLAGGRGDKNEQFF
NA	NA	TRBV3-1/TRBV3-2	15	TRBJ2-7	TGTGCCAGCAGCCCCCGTCGTGCCCCGGACTACGAGCAGTACTTC	CASSPRRAPDYEQYF
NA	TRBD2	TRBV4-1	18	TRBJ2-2	TGCGCCAGCAGCCAAGATAGAGGGCTAGCGGGGGAAAGGGGGGAGCTGTTTTTT	CASSQDRGLAGERGELFF
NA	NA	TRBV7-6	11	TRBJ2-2	TGTGCCAGCGGGTCCACCGGGGAGCTGTTTTTT	CASGSTGELFF
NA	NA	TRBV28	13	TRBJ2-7	TGTGCCAGCAGTTCCCCGGGCTGGGGCGAGCAGTACTTC	CASSSPGWGEQYF
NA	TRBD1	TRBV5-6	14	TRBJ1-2	TGTGCCAGCAGCTTGGTGGACAGGGACTATGGCTACACCTTC	CASSLVDRDYGYTF
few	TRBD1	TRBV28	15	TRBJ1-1	TGTGCCAGCAGTGCCTTAAAACGACAGGGCGCCGTAGCTTTCTTT	CASSALKRQGAVAFF
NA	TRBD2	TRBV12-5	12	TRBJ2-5	TGTGCTAGCCTAGCGGGGGAAGAGACCCAGTACTTC	CASLAGEETQYF
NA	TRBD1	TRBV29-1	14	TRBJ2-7	TGCAGCGCCGCAGTAGGGGGCGGTTTACTCGAGCAGTACTTC	CSAAVGGGLLEQYF
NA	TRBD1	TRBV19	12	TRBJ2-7	TGTGCCAGTAGTGGGACAGGGCGCGAGCAGTACTTC	CASSGTGREQYF
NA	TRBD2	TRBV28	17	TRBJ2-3	TGTGCCAGCAGTTTAATTCTAGCGGGGGGTTTCACAGATACGCAGTATTTT	CASSLILAGGFTDTQYF
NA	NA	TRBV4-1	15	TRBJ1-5	TGCGCCAGCAGCCAAGAAGGAGGGTATCTTCAGCCCCAGCATTTT	CASSQEGGYLQPQHF
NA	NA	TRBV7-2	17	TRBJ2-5	TGTGCCAGCAGCTTAGCGGACTACAGTCTATGGGAAGAGACCCAGTACTTC	CASSLADYSLWEETQYF
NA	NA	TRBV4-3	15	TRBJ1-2	TGCGCCAGCAGCCGCACCCGGGACACCAACTATGGCTACACCTTC	CASSRTRDTNYGYTF
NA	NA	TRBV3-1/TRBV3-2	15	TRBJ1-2	TGTGCCAGCAGCCAAGAAAGGTCCAGGAACTATGGCTACACCTTC	CASSQERSRNYGYTF
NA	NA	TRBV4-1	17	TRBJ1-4	TGCGCCAGCAGCCAAGGCCCCCGGGCGGGGGGCGGAGGAAAACTGTTTTTT	CASSQGPRAGGGGKLFF
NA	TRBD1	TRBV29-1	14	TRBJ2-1	TGCAGCGTTGTAGCAGGGGGAATGGACAATGAGCAGTTCTTC	CSVVAGGMDNEQFF
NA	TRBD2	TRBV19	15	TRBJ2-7	TGTGCCAGTAGTCTTAGCGGGTCCTTCTTCTACGAGCAGTACTTC	CASSLSGSFFYEQYF
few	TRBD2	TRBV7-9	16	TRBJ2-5	TGTGCCAGCAGCTTAGGAAACGGGGGGTACCAAGAGACCCAGTACTTC	CASSLGNGGYQETQYF
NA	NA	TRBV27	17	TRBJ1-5	TGTGCCAGCAGTGCAAACAGGGATCCCTATAGCAATCAGCCCCAGCATTTT	CASSANRDPYSNQPQHF
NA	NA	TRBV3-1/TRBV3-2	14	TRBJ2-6	TGTGCCAGCAGCCAAGTGGGGGGGCCCAGCGTCCTGACTTTC	CASSQVGGPSVLTF
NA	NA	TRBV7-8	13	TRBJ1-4	TGTGCCAGCAGCTGGACGGTCGGAGAAAAACTGTTTTTT	CASSWTVGEKLFF
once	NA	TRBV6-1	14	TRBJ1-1	TGTGCCAGCAGCCTGCCTGGGGGTGCCACTGAAGCTTTCTTT	CASSLPGGATEAFF
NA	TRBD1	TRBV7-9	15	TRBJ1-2	TGTGCCAGCAGCCCCCGGGACAGGGAAAGCTATGGCTACACCTTC	CASSPRDRESYGYTF
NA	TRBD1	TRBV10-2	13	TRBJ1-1	TGCGCCTCCGGGACAGGGGGGAACACTGAAGCTTTCTTT	CASGTGGNTEAFF
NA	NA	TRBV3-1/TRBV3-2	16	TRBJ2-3	TGTGCCAGCAGCCAAGTGGCGGGTCTTAGCACAGATACGCAGTATTTT	CASSQVAGLSTDTQYF
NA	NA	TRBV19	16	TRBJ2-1	TGTGCCAGTAGTACGCATTCAGGGTCTGGGGGCAATGAGCAGTTCTTC	CASSTHSGSGGNEQFF
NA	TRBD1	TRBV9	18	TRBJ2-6	TGTGCCAGCAGTCACCGGGACAGGTCGTTCTCTGGGGCCAACGTCCTGACTTTC	CASSHRDRSFSGANVLTF
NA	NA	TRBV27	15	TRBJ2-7	TGTGCCAGCAGTTTATCCACGGGACGATCCTACGAGCAGTACTTC	CASSLSTGRSYEQYF